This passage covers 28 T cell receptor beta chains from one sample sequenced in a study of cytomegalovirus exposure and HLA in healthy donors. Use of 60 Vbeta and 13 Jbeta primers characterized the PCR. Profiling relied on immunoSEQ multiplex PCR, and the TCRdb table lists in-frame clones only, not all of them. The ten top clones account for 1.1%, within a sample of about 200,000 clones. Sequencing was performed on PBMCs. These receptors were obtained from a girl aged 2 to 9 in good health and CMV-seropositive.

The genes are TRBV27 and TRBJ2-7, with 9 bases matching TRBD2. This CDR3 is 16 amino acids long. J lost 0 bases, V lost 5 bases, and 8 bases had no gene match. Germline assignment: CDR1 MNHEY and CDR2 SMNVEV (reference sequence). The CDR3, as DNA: TGTGCCAGCAGTGGTCGTACTAGCGGGCACTCCTACGAGCAGTACTTC. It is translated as CASSGRTSGHSYEQYF.

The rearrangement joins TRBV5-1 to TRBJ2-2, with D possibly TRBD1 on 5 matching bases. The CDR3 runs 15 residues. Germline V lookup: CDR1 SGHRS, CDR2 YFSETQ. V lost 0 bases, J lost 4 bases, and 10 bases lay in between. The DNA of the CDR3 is TGCGCCAGCAGCTTGGTGAGACAGTTCACCGGGGAGCTGTTTTTT. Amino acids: CASSLVRQFTGELFF.

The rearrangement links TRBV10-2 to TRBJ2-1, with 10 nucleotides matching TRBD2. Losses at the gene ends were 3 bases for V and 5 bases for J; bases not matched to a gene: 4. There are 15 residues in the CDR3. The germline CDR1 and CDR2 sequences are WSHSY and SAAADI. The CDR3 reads CASSDLLAGNNEQFF. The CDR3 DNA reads TGCGCCAGCAGTGATTTACTAGCGGGGAACAATGAGCAGTTCTTC.

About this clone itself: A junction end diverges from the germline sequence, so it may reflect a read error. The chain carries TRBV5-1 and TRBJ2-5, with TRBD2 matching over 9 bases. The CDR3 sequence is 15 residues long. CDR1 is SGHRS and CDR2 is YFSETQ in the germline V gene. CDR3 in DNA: TGCGCCAGCAGCTTGGAGACTAGCGGCCAAGAGAGCCAGTACTTC. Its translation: CASSLETSGQESQYF.

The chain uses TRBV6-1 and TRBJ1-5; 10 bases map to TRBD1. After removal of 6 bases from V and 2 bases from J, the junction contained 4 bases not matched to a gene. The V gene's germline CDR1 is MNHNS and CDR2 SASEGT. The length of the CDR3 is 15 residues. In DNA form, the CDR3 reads TGTGCCAGCAGATCGACAGGGGGCGGCAATCAGCCCCAGCATTTT. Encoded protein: CASRSTGGGNQPQHF.

The CDR3 DNA sequence: TGTGCCAGCAGTTCCCCATCAGGGAGGGCTAATGAAAAACTGTTTTTT. Protein product: CASSSPSGRANEKLFF. The chain is built from TRBV28 and TRBJ1-4; a weak D match, TRBD1 (5 bases). The V gene lost 4 bases and the J gene lost 3 bases, with 15 bases spanning the gap. CDR3 length equals 16 residues. From germline, CDR1 is MDHEN and CDR2 SYDVKM.

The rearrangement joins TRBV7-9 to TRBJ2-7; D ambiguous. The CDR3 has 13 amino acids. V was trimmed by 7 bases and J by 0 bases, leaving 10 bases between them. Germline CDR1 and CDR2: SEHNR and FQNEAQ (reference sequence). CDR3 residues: CASTPGRSYEQYF. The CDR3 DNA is TGTGCCAGCACCCCTGGCCGCTCCTACGAGCAGTACTTC.

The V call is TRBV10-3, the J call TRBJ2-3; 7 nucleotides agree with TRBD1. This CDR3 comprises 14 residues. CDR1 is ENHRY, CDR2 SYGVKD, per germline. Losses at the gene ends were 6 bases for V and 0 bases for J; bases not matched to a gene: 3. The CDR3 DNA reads TGTGCCATCAGCAGGGGGACCAGCACAGATACGCAGTATTTT. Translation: CAISRGTSTDTQYF.

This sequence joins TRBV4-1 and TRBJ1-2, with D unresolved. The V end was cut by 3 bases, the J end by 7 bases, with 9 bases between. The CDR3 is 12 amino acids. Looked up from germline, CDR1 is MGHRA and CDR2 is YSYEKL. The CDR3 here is CASSHPEGGYTF. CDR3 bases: TGCGCCAGCAGCCACCCCGAGGGTGGCTACACCTTC.

In DNA, the CDR3 is TGTGCCAGCAGCCTGACAGGGAAAGGCAATCAGCCCCAGCATTTT. Amino acid sequence: CASSLTGKGNQPQHF. V gene TRBV6-1 combines with J gene TRBJ1-5; 7 nucleotides line up with TRBD1. Germline values: CDR1 MNHNS, CDR2 SASEGT. Trimming cost V 6 bases and J 2 bases; bases outside gene matches: 7. The CDR3 contains 15 residues.

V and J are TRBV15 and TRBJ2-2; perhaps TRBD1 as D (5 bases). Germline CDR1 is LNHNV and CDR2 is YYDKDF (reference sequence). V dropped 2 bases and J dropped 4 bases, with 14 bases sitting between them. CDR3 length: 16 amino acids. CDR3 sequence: CATSRHIQDGTGELFF. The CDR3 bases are TGTGCCACCAGCAGACATATACAGGATGGCACCGGGGAGCTGTTTTTT.

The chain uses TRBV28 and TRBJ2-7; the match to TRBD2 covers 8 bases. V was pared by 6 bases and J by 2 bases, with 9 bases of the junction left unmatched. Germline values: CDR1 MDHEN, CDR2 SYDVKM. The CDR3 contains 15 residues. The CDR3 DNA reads TGTGCCAGCAGCAGTCCCGGGACTAGAGCCTACGAGCAGTACTTC. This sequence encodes CASSSPGTRAYEQYF. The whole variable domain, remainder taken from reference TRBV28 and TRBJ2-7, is DVKVTQSSRYLVKRTGEKVFLECVQDMDHENMFWYRQDPGLGLRLIYFSYDVKMKEKGDIPEGYSVSREKKERFSLILESASTNQTSMYLCASSSPGTRAYEQYFGPGTRLTVT.

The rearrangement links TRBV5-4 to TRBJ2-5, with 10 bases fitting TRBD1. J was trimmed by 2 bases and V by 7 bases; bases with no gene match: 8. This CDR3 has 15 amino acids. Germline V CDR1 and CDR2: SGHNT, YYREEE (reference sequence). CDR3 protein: CASATWTGGQETQYF. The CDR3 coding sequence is TGTGCCAGCGCAACCTGGACAGGGGGACAAGAGACCCAGTACTTC.

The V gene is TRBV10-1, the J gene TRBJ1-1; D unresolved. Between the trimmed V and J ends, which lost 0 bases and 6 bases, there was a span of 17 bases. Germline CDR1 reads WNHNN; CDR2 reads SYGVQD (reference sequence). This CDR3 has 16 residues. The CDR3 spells CASSESRAPMRAEAFF. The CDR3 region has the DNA TGCGCCAGCAGTGAGTCGAGGGCCCCCATGAGGGCTGAAGCTTTCTTT.

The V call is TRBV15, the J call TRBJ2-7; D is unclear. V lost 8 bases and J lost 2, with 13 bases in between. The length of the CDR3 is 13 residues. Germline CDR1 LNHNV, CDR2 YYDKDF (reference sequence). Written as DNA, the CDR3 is TGTGCCACCGGAGTCCCTAGTACCTACGAGCAGTACTTC. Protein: CATGVPSTYEQYF.

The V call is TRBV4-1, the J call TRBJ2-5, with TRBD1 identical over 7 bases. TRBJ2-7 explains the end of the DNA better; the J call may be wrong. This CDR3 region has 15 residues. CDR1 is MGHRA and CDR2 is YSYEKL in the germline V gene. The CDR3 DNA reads TGCGCCAGCAGCCAAAGGGACAGCCCTGCCTACGAGCAGTACTTC. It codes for CASSQRDSPAYEQYF.

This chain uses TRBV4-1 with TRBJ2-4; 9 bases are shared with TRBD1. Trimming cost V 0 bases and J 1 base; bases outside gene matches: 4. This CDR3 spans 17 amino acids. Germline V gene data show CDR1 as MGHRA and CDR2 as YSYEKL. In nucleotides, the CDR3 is TGCGCCAGCAGCCAAGAGACAGGGGGGTCTGCCAAAAACATTCAGTACTTC. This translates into CASSQETGGSAKNIQYF.

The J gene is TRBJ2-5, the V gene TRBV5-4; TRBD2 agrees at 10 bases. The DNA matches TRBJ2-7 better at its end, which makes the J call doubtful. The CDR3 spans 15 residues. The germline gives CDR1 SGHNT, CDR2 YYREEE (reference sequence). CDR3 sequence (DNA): TGTGCCAGCAGGGCGGCTAGCGGGGGCTCCTACGAGCAGTACTTC. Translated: CASRAASGGSYEQYF.

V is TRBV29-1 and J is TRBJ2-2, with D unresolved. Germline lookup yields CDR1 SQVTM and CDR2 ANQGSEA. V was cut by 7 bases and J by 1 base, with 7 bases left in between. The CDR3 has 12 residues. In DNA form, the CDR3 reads TGCAGCGCTCAGTTGAACACCGGGGAGCTGTTTTTT. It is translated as CSAQLNTGELFF.

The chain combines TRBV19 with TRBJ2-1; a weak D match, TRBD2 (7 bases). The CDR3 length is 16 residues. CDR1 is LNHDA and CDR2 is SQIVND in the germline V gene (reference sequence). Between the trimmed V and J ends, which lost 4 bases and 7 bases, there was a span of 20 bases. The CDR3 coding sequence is TGTGCCAGTAGTAAGGGCGCCCCAAGGGGGGGTAATGAGCAGTTCTTC. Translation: CASSKGAPRGGNEQFF. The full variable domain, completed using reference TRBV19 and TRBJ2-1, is DGGITQSPKYLFRKEGQNVTLSCEQNLNHDAMYWYRQDPGQGLRLIYYSQIVNDFQKGDIAEGYSVSREKKESFPLTVTSAQKNPTAFYLCASSKGAPRGGNEQFFGPGTRLTVL.

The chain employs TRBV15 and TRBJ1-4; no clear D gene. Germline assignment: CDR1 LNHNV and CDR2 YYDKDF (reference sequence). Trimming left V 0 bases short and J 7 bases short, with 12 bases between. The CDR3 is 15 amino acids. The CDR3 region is CATSRDLGGSEKLFF. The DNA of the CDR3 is TGTGCCACCAGCAGAGATCTTGGTGGGAGTGAAAAACTGTTTTTT.

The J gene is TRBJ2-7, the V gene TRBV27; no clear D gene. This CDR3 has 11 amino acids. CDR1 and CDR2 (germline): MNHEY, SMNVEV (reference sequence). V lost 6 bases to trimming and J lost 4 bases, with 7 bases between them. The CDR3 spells CASRTEYEQYF. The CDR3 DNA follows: TGTGCCAGCAGAACAGAATACGAGCAGTACTTC.

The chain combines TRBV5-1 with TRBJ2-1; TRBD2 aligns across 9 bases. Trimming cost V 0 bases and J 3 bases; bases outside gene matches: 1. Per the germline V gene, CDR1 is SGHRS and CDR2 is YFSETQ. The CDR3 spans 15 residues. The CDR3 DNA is TGCGCCAGCAGCTTGGAGACTAGCGGCTACAATGAGCAGTTCTTC. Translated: CASSLETSGYNEQFF.

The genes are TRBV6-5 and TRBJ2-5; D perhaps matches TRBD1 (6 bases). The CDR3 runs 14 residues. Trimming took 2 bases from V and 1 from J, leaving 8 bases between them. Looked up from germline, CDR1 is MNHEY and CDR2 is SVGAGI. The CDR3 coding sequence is TGTGCCAGCAGTTACGGACAGATCCAAGAGACCCAGTACTTC. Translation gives CASSYGQIQETQYF.

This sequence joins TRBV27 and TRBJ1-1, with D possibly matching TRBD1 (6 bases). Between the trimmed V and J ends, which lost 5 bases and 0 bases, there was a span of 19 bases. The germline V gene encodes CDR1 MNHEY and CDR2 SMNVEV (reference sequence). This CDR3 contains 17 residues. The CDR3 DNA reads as TGTGCCAGCAGTCCCCTCGGGGGGCAGAGCATGAACACTGAAGCTTTCTTT. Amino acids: CASSPLGGQSMNTEAFF.

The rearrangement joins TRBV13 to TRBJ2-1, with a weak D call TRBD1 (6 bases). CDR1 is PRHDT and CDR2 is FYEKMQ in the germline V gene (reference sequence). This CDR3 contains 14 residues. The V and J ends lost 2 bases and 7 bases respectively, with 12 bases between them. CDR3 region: CASSLTGQWNEQFF. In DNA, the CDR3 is TGTGCCAGCAGCTTAACAGGACAGTGGAATGAGCAGTTCTTC. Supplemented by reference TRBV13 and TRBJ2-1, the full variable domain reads AAGVIQSPRHLIKEKRETATLKCYPIPRHDTVYWYQQGPGQDPQFLISFYEKMQSDKGSIPDRFSAQQFSDYHSELNMSSLELGDSALYFCASSLTGQWNEQFFGPGTRLTVL.

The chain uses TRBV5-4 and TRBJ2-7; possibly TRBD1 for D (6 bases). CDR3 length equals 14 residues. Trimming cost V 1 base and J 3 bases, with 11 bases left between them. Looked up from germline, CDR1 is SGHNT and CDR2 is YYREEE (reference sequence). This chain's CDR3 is CASSLSGVHYEQYF. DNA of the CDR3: TGTGCCAGCAGCTTGTCAGGGGTCCACTACGAGCAGTACTTC.

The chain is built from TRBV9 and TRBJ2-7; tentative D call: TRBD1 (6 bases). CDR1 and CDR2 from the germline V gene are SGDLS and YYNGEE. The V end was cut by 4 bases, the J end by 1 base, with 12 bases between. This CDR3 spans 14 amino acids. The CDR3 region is CASSPSDRSYEQYF. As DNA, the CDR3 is TGTGCCAGCAGCCCTTCTGACAGGTCCTACGAGCAGTACTTC.